Reported below is one T cell receptor beta chain. The antigen is undetermined. This sample is drawn from a study of T cell responses to AZD1222 COVID-19 vaccine. General study findings and limits: Of the AZD1222 recipients, only five to seven were seropositive at baseline.

The CDR3 is made up of 13 amino acids. Germline-derived CDR1 and CDR2 are MNHNS and SASEGT. The ends were cut back, 1 base at V and 7 bases at J, with 8 bases in the middle. TCRdb's copy holds only in-frame clones and misses some; the assay was immunoSEQ multiplex PCR. This sample has over 70,000 clones; 60% to 85% occur once, and the top ten carry 27%. The receptor was isolated from an adult who received the MenACWY meningococcal vaccine as a control. The specimen was peripheral blood, collected 28 days after the second dose of the MenACWY control vaccine. This chain links TRBV6-1 with TRBJ1-3; D unclear. The CDR3 spells CASSEGRVNTIYF. As DNA, the CDR3 is TGTGCCAGCAGTGAAGGGAGGGTTAACACCATATATTTT.